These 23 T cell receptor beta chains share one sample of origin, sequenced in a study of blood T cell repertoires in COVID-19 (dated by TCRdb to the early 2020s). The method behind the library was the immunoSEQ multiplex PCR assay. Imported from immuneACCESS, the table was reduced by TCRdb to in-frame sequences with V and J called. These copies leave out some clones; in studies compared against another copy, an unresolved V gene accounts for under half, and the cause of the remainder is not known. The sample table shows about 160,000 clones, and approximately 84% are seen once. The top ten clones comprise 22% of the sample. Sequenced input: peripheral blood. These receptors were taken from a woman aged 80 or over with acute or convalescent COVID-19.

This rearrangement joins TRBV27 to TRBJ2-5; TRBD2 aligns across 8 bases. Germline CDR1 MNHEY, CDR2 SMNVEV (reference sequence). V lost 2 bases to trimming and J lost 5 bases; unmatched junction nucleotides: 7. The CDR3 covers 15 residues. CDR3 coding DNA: TGTGCCAGCAGTTTAGTTCGGGAGGGGTGGGAGACCCAGTACTTC. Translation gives CASSLVREGWETQYF.

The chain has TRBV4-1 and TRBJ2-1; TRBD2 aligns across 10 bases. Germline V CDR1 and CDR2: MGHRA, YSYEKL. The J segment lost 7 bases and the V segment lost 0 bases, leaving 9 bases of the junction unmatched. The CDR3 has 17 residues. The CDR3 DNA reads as TGCGCCAGCAGCCAAGAGGGGTCGGCTAGCGGGAGAAATGAGCAGTTCTTC. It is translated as CASSQEGSASGRNEQFF.

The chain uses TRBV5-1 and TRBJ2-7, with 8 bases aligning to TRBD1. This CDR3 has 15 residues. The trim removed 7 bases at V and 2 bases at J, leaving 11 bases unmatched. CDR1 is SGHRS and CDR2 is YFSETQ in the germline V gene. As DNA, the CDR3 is TGCGCCAGCCGATCGGACAGGGAATATACCTACGAGCAGTACTTC. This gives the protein CASRSDREYTYEQYF.

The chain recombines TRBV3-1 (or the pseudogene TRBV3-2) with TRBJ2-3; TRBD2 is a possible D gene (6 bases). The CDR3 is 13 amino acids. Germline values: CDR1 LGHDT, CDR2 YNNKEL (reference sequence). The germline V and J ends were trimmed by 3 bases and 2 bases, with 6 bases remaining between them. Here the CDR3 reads CASSQGLTDTQYF. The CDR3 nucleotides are TGTGCCAGCAGCCAGGGACTCACAGATACGCAGTATTTT.

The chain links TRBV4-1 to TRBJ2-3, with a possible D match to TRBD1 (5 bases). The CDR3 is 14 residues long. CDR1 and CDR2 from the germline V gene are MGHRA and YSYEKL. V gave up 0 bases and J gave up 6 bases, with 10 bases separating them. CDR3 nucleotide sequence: TGCGCCAGCAGCCAAGACCAGGGTTTTGATACGCAGTATTTT. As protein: CASSQDQGFDTQYF.

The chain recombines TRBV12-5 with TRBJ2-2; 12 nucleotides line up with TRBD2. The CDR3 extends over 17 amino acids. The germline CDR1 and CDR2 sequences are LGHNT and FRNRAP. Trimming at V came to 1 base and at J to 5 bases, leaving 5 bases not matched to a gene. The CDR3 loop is CASGLGLAGGETGELFF. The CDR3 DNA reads TGTGCTAGTGGTTTGGGGCTAGCGGGAGGGGAGACCGGGGAGCTGTTTTTT.

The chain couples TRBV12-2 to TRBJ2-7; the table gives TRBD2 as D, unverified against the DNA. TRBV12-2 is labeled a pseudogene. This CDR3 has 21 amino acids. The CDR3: CASRSFLTSGRPYYNSYEQYF. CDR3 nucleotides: TGTGCAAGTCGCTCGTTCCTTACTAGCGGGAGGCCGTATTATAACTCCTACGAGCAGTACTTC.

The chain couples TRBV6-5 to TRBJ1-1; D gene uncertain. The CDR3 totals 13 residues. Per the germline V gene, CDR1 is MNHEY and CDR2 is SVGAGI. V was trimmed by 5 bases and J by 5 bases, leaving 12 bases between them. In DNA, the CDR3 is TGTGCCAGCAGTACTCAGGTTAAGACTGAAGCTTTCTTT. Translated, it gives CASSTQVKTEAFF.

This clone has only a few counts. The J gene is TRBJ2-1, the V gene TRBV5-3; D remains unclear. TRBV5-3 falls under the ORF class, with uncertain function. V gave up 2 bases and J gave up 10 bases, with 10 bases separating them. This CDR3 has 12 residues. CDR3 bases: TGTGCCAGAAGCTTAATTGACTGGGAGCAGTTCTTC. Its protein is CARSLIDWEQFF.

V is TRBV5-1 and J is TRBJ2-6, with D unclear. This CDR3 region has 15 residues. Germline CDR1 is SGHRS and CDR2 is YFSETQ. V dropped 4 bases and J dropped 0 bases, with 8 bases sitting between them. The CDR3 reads CASSRTGSGANVLTF. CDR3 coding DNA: TGCGCCAGCAGCCGTACGGGCTCTGGGGCCAACGTCCTGACTTTC.

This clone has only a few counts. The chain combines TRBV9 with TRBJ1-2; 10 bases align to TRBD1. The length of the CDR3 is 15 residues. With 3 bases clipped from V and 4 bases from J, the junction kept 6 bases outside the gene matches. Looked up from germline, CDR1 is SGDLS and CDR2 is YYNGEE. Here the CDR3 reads CASSAEDRGGYGYTF. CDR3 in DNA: TGTGCCAGCAGCGCGGAGGACAGGGGGGGCTATGGCTACACCTTC.

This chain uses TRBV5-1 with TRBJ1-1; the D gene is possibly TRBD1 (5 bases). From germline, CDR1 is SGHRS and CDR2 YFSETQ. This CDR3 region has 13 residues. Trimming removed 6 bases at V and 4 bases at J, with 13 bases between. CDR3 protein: CASKAGYGTEAFF. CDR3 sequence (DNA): TGCGCCAGCAAGGCAGGGTACGGCACTGAAGCTTTCTTT. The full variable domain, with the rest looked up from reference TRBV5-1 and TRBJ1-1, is KAGVTQTPRYLIKTRGQQVTLSCSPISGHRSVSWYQQTPGQGLQFLFEYFSETQRNKGNFPGRFSGRQFSNSRSEMNVSTLELGDSALYLCASKAGYGTEAFFGQGTRLTVV.

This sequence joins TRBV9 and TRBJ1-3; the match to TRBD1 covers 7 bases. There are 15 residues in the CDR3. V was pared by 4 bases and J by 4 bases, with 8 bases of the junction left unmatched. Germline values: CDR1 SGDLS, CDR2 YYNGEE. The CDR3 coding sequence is TGTGCCAGCAGCCCGACGACAGGGCTAGGAAACACCATATATTTT. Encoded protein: CASSPTTGLGNTIYF. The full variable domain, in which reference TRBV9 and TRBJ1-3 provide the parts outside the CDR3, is DSGVTQTPKHLITATGQRVTLRCSPRSGDLSVYWYQQSLDQGLQFLIQYYNGEERAKGNILERFSAQQFPDLHSELNLSSLELGDSALYFCASSPTTGLGNTIYFGEGSWLTVV.

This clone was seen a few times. Here the CDR3 reads CASSLEREGSSPLHF. The CDR3, as DNA: TGTGCCAGCAGTTTAGAGAGGGAAGGTAGTTCACCCCTCCACTTT. This sequence joins TRBV27 and TRBJ1-6; D unclear. This CDR3 is built from 15 residues. V dropped 2 bases and J dropped 9 bases, with 14 bases sitting between them. The germline V gene encodes CDR1 MNHEY and CDR2 SMNVEV (reference sequence).

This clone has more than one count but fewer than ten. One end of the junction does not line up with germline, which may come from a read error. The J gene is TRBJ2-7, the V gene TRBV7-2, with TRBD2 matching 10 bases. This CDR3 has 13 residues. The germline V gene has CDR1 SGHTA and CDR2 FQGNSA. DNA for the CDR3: TGTGCCAGCAGCCTCTCTAGCGGGAGCGCCGCGGACTTC. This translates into CASSLSSGSAADF.

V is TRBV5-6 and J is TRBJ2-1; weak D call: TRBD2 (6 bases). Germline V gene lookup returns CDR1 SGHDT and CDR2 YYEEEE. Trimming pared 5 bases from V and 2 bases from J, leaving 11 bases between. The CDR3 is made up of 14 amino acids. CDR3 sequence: CASSHGLTYNEQFF. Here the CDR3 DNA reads TGTGCCAGCAGTCATGGACTAACCTACAATGAGCAGTTCTTC.

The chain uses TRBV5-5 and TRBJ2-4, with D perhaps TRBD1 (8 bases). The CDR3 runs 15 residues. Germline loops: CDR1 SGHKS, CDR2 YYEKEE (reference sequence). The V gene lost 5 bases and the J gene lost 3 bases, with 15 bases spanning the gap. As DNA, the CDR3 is TGTGCCAGCAGGCTGACAGGGGAGGGCAAAAACATTCAGTACTTC. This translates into CASRLTGEGKNIQYF.

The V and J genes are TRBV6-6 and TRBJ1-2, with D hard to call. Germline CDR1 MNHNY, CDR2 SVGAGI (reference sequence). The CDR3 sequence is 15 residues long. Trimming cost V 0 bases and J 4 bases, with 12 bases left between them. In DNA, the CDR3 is TGTGCCAGCAGTTACTCGGACGGGGTGATCTATGGCTACACCTTC. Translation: CASSYSDGVIYGYTF.

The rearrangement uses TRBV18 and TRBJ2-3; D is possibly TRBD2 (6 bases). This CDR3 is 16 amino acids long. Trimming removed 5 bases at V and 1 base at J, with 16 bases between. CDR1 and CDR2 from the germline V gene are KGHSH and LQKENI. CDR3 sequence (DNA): TGTGCCAGCTCAGGAGGGCAGGTGCCTGGCACAGATACGCAGTATTTT. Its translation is CASSGGQVPGTDTQYF.

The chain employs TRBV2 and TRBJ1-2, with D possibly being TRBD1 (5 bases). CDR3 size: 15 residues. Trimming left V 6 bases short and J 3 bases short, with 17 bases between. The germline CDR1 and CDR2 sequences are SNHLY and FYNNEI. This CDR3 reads CASSTWGRSDYGYTF. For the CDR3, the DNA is TGTGCCAGCAGCACCTGGGGCAGAAGCGACTATGGCTACACCTTC.

In DNA form, the CDR3 reads TGTGCCAGCAGCCCTGCGAGGACTGCCTTTGGGGTTTCTAGGTACGAGCAGTACTTC. Protein: CASSPARTAFGVSRYEQYF. V usage is TRBV11-2 and J usage is TRBJ2-7; maybe TRBD2 (5 bases). In germline, CDR1 is SGHAT, CDR2 FQNNGV. Trimming cost V 5 bases and J 4 bases, with 30 bases left between them. The CDR3 extends over 19 amino acids.

The CDR3 nucleotides read TGTGCCAGCAGTTCGGCGGGAGGCTATGAGCAGTTCTTC. Protein: CASSSAGGYEQFF. The chain uses TRBV6-2 or TRBV6-3 and TRBJ2-1, with TRBD2 matching 8 bases. V trimming: 4 bases; J trimming: 8 bases; junction bases outside the gene matches: 4. This CDR3 has 13 amino acids. The germline gives CDR1 MNHEY, CDR2 SVGEGT.

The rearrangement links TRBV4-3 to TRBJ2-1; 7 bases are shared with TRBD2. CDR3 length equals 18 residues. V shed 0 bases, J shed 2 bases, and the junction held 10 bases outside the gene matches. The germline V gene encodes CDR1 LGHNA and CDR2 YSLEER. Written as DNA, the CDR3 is TGCGCCAGCAGCCAAGATAGGGTAGGCCTAGCGGCCTACAATGAGCAGTTCTTC. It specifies CASSQDRVGLAAYNEQFF.